This T cell receptor beta chain appears in the sequencing data of a study of STAT5B mutations in CD4+ large granular lymphocyte leukemia. The study's findings and limits: TRBV06-family usage was enriched in top patient clones (8/27) versus controls (2/35).

This CDR3 has 16 residues. Germline V lookup: CDR1 MNHEY, CDR2 SMNVEV (reference sequence). Trimming pared 7 bases from V and 3 bases from J, leaving 21 bases between. This clone was picked up one time. Its antigen is as yet unknown. Libraries were prepared by immunoSEQ multiplex PCR; TCRdb keeps only in-frame clonotypes and omits some of them. The sample holds around 32,000 clones, around two thirds seen once. The chain employs TRBV27 and TRBJ1-1; possibly TRBD1 for D (5 bases). This sequence originates from a human donor in good health. Specimen: CD4+ T cells from blood buffy coats. CDR3 protein: CASTSIGAGRYTEAFF. CDR3 nucleotides: TGTGCCAGCACTTCTATCGGGGCAGGGAGGTACACTGAAGCTTTCTTT.